This TCR beta chain came from a study of CD8 T cells in ankylosing spondylitis. Study-level findings and limits: Seemingly characteristic of ankylosing spondylitis blood was a TCR beta motif consisting of several highly homologous variants.

The CDR3 has 16 residues. Looked up from germline, CDR1 is SGHTA and CDR2 is FQGNSA. V was clipped by 3 bases and J by 9 bases; unmatched bases: 14. In its sample, this clonotype was seen a few times. Its antigen remains unidentified. Using its own MiXCR run on the 5' RACE reads, TCRdb lists one record per CDR3 protein. Among 350,000 to 550,000 distinct CDR3 sequences listed, approximately 26% were seen once. The receptor was derived from a male donor with ankylosing spondylitis. The chain carries TRBV7-2 and TRBJ2-1, with 7 bases that match TRBD1. What was sequenced was blood, either unsorted or a sorted T cell fraction (not recorded which). DNA for the CDR3: TGTGCCAGCAGCTTCCCCCTACGGTCAGGGGGAATTGAGCAGTTCTTC. Protein sequence: CASSFPLRSGGIEQFF.